This T cell receptor beta chain was observed in a study of blood T cell repertoires in COVID-19 (dated by TCRdb to 2018 to 2021). For context, the study as a whole: Samples covering the acute and convalescent phases of COVID-19 were provided by collaborators in the United States, Italy and Spain. The material from the prospective study consisted of cDNA or gDNA derived from T cells, B-cell-depleted T cells, or PBMCs. Subjects who had been exposed to COVID-19, were actively infected with it, or had recovered from it provided the deeply sampled blood TCRbeta repertoires that made up the dataset. The repertoires were made available in a free public database intended to serve as a resource for research on the immune response to SARS-CoV-2. The samples were drawn from the first 160 participants of the ongoing ImmuneRACE study and from more than 1,000 subjects provided by 6 global collaborators. Nearly every sample came with metadata listing a de-identified subject ID, COVID-19 status, age in years and sex. Where available, HLA class I and class II types were obtained from metadata supplied by the sample provider rather than from assay-based typing.

Trimmed from V: 6 bases; trimmed from J: 7 bases; junction bases lacking a gene match: 9. The CDR3 numbers 15 residues from cysteine through phenylalanine. The CDR3 DNA has 45 bases and is translated from base 1. According to the germline V gene, CDR1 reads SGHRS and CDR2 reads YFSETQ. TCRbeta CDR3 regions were amplified from genomic DNA by means of the immunoSEQ Assay, a bias-controlled multiplex PCR. Under the source paper's analysis protocol: The number of nucleated cells in each sample was estimated from the amplification of reference gene primers within the assay. To quantify the absolute abundance of each unique TCRbeta CDR3 rearrangement, sequence reads were collapsed and filtered. For each sample, productive Simpson clonality was calculated as the square root of Simpson's diversity index across productive rearrangements. TCRdb holds this immuneACCESS table with in-frame rearrangements only. Some clones are missing; in checked studies, unresolved V genes explain under half, and the rest has no known cause. V and J calls plus clone size are reproduced from that table; the DNA served to infer D and trimming. Here the sample has about 210,000 clones; roughly 81% occur a single time. The ten biggest clones cover approximately 8% of the sample.

Notes on this clone: The antigen it binds to is not known. No much larger clonotype is one base removed from it; base qualities were not supplied.

Whole blood was collected in K2EDTA tubes by collaborating institutions according to the institutions' own protocols. For TCRbeta analysis, collaborators shipped samples as frozen whole blood, isolated PBMCs, or DNA extracted from either of those sample types. Beyond this particular receptor, the publication reports: The amount of clinical and demographic metadata varied by source and participant and was provided uncurated.

The origin of this receptor is a woman aged 50 to 60 with active or convalescent COVID-19. Recombination joined TRBV5-1 with TRBJ2-1; 11 bases in the junction line up with TRBD2. Sequencing used peripheral blood. The nucleotide sequence is given as TGCGCCAGCATCTTACTAGCGGGAGCTGGAAATGAGCAGTTCTTC. The translation is CASILLAGAGNEQFF. The variable domain in full, with residues beyond the CDR3 obtained from the reference TRBV5-1 and TRBJ2-1 genes, is KAGVTQTPRYLIKTRGQQVTLSCSPISGHRSVSWYQQTPGQGLQFLFEYFSETQRNKGNFPGRFSGRQFSNSRSEMNVSTLELGDSALYLCASILLAGAGNEQFFGPGTRLTVL.